This TCR beta chain was found in a study of T cell responses to AZD1222 COVID-19 vaccine. The CDR3 sequence is 17 residues long. The ends were cut back, 7 bases at V and 0 bases at J, with 16 bases in the middle. Germline values: CDR1 SNHLY, CDR2 FYNNEI. Repertoires were generated with immunoSEQ multiplex PCR, while TCRdb's copy carries only in-frame clones and drops some. This table holds 75,000 to 100,000 clones, roughly 90% found once. Sequenced here: peripheral blood, sampled on day 0 of AZD1222 vaccination. This receptor was obtained from an adult in good health. J is TRBJ1-6 and V is TRBV2, with a possible D match to TRBD1 (5 bases). The CDR3 loop reads CASTWDVYSSYNSPLHF. CDR3 sequence (DNA): TGTGCCAGCACTTGGGACGTCTACAGCTCCTATAATTCACCCCTCCACTTT.